The present TCR beta chain was sequenced within a study of cytomegalovirus exposure and HLA in healthy donors. Study results and caveats: According to an earlier analysis, most TCR beta V segments yielded productive rearrangements about 90% or about 30% of the time. Investigators reported 150 to 200 TCR beta chains as tied to cytomegalovirus.

CDR1 and CDR2 (germline): MNHNS, SASEGT. Trimming took 7 bases from V and 0 from J, leaving 14 bases between them. This CDR3 comprises 15 residues. To note about this clone: Its antigen is undetermined.

It was with 60 Vbeta and 13 Jbeta primers that the PCR ran. Sequencing was performed with immunoSEQ multiplex PCR; in TCRdb, only in-frame clones are kept and a portion is missing. This table has about 140,000 clones, 77% appearing once. Sequencing was done on a sample of PBMCs. The V and J genes are TRBV6-1 and TRBJ2-3; possibly TRBD2 for D (6 bases). This TCR was recovered from a female donor in good health and CMV-seronegative. This CDR3 reads CASKVAGSSTDTQYF. The CDR3 region has the DNA TGTGCCAGCAAAGTGGCGGGATCTAGCACAGATACGCAGTATTTT.